Included here is one TCR beta chain sequence, with context. The record originates from a study of T cells expressing NK-cell markers. Background on the study: It was sorted CD3+CD56-NKG2C+, CD3+CD56+NKG2C- and CD3+CD56+NKG2C+ T cells that provided the TCR beta repertoires.

From germline, CDR1 is SGHRS and CDR2 YFSETQ. CDR3 length equals 15 residues. For each CDR3 protein, TCRdb gives one entry from its re-call of the 5' RACE reads, without DNA. This sample's table reports a few hundred thousand distinct CDR3 sequences. Source material: blood T cells: a sorted CD56 or NKG2C T cell subset, CD4+ or CD8+ T cells, or bulk PBMC T cells (not recorded which). V and J are TRBV5-1 and TRBJ2-1. The TCR originated in a woman between 45 and 65 years old in good health. CDR3 in amino acids: CASSLLRVQGNEQFF. Looking up the rest from reference TRBV5-1 and TRBJ2-1 gives the full variable domain: KAGVTQTPRYLIKTRGQQVTLSCSPISGHRSVSWYQQTPGQGLQFLFEYFSETQRNKGNFPGRFSGRQFSNSRSEMNVSTLELGDSALYLCASSLLRVQGNEQFFGPGTRLTVL.